This T cell receptor (beta chain) was recorded in a study of blood T cell repertoires in COVID-19. Study overall: The United States, Italy and Spain provided the acute and convalescent COVID-19 samples.

The germline gives CDR1 MGHRA, CDR2 YSYEKL. V was cut by 4 bases and J by 7 bases, with 13 bases left in between. This CDR3 spans 14 amino acids. Study processing details: Estimates of nucleated cell counts were drawn from the amplification of reference gene primers. Clones were read by immunoSEQ multiplex PCR, and TCRdb kept only the in-frame ones, dropping some. The V and J calls and clone size were taken over from that table, and D and trimming were inferred from the DNA. The table has about 300,000 clones, 80% to 95% seen once. The sequenced sample was peripheral blood. The source is a woman in her thirties with COVID-19, enrolled during active disease. J is TRBJ2-2 and V is TRBV4-1; D possibly corresponds to TRBD1 (6 bases). The CDR3 region is CASSRLQGIGELFF. As DNA, the CDR3 is TGCGCCAGCAGCCGATTACAGGGAATCGGGGAGCTGTTTTTT.